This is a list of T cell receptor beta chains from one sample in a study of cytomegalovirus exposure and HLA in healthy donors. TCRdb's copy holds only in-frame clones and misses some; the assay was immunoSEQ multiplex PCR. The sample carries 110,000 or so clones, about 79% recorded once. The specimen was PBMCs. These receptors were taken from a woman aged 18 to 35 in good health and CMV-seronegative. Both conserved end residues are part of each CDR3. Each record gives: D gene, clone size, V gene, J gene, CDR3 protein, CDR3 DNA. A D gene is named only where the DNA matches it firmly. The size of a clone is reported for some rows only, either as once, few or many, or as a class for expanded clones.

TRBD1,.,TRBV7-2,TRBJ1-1,CASSRYDRVEAFF,TGTGCCAGCAGCCGATACGACAGGGTTGAAGCTTTCTTT
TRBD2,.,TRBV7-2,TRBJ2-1,CASSLLAGGSYNEQFF,TGTGCCAGCAGCTTATTGGCGGGGGGCTCCTACAATGAGCAGTTCTTC
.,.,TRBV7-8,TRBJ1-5,CASSSTLQVQPQHF,TGTGCCAGCAGCTCAACCTTACAGGTCCAGCCCCAGCATTTT
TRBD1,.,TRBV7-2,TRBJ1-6,CASSKEGQGNSPLHF,TGTGCCAGCAGCAAAGAGGGACAGGGTAATTCACCCCTCCACTTT
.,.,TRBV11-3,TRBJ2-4,CASRHREYGAKNIQYF,TGTGCCAGCAGGCACAGGGAGTATGGAGCCAAAAACATTCAGTACTTC
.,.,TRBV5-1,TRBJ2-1,CASSLGRASPRNEQFF,TGCGCCAGCAGCTTGGGGCGGGCTTCCCCAAGGAATGAGCAGTTCTTC
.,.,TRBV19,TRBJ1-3,CASNFPYSGNTIYF,TGTGCCAGTAACTTTCCGTACTCTGGAAACACCATATATTTT
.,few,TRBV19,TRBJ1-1,CASSIPGNTEAFF,TGTGCCAGTAGTATTCCGGGGAACACTGAAGCTTTCTTT
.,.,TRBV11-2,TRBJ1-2,CASSPIGAGEGYTF,TGTGCCAGCAGCCCCATCGGAGCGGGTGAAGGCTACACCTTC
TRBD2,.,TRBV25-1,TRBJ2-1,CASRGGTPYEQFF,TGTGCCAGCAGGGGAGGGACTCCCTATGAGCAGTTCTTC
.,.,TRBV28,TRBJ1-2,CASTTLEGGYTF,TGTGCCAGCACCACTTTGGAGGGTGGCTACACCTTC
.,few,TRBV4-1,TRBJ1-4,CASSQEGSRGEKLFF,TGCGCCAGCAGCCAAGAAGGGAGTCGGGGGGAAAAACTGTTTTTT
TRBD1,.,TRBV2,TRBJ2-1,CASSENRGQFF,TGTGCCAGCAGTGAAAACAGGGGCCAGTTCTTC
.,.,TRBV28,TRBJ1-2,CASRPRGGEGYTF,TGTGCCAGCAGACCGAGGGGAGGGGAAGGCTACACCTTC
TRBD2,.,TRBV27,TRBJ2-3,CASSLTATSGGADTQYF,TGTGCCAGCAGTTTAACTGCGACTAGCGGGGGGGCAGATACGCAGTATTTT
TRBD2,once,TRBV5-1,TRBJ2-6,CASSLGGGRKIGANVLTF,TGCGCCAGCAGCTTAGGTGGCGGGAGGAAGATTGGGGCCAACGTCCTGACTTTC
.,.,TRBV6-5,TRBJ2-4,CASTSTGGDKNIQYF,TGTGCCAGCACCTCCACCGGGGGTGACAAAAACATTCAGTACTTC
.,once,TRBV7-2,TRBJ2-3,CASSSRQGTDTQYF,TGTGCCAGCAGCTCACGACAGGGCACAGATACGCAGTATTTT
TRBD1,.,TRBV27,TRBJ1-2,CASSLTGVGGYTF,TGTGCCAGCAGTCTTACAGGGGTGGGGGGCTACACCTTC
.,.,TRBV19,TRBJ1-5,CASSMGAGGQPQHF,TGTGCCAGTAGTATGGGGGCTGGTGGTCAGCCCCAGCATTTT
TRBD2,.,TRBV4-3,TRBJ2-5,CASSQVRGGLSEETQYF,TGCGCCAGCAGCCAAGTGCGGGGGGGCCTTTCGGAGGAGACCCAGTACTTC
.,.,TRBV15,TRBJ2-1,CATSRGGGKYNEQFF,TGTGCCACCAGCAGAGGTGGCGGGAAATACAATGAGCAGTTCTTC
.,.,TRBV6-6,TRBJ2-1,CASTYNPNYNEQFF,TGTGCCAGCACCTATAACCCTAACTACAATGAGCAGTTCTTC
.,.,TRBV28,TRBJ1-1,CASSLSGSEAFF,TGTGCCAGCAGTCTCTCCGGGAGTGAAGCTTTCTTT
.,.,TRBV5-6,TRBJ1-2,CASSLTSYGYTF,TGTGCCAGCAGCTTGACCAGCTATGGCTACACCTTC
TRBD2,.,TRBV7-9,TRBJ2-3,CASSFIAGSSTDTQYF,TGTGCCAGCAGCTTTATAGCGGGGTCTAGCACAGATACGCAGTATTTT
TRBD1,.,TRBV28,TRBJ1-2,CASSLGQGAYGYTF,TGTGCCAGCAGTTTGGGGCAGGGGGCCTATGGCTACACCTTC
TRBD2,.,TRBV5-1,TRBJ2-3,CASSLVSGRAADTQYF,TGCGCCAGCAGCTTGGTTAGCGGGAGGGCAGCAGATACGCAGTATTTT
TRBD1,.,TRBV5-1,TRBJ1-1,CASSYTGAGTEAFF,TGCGCCAGCAGCTATACAGGGGCCGGCACTGAAGCTTTCTTT
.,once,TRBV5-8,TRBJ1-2,CASSHGGEDGYTF,TGTGCCAGCAGCCATGGTGGGGAGGATGGCTACACCTTC
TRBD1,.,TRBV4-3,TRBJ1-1,CASSPADRGGTEAFF,TGCGCCAGCAGCCCAGCGGACAGGGGCGGCACTGAAGCTTTCTTT
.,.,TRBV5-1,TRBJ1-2,CASSPRPGQEGYTF,TGCGCCAGCAGCCCCCGCCCGGGACAAGAGGGCTACACCTTC
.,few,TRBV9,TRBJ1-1,CASSVVSLNTEAFF,TGTGCCAGCAGCGTAGTCTCCCTGAACACTGAAGCTTTCTTT
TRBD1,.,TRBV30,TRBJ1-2,CAWTPDRVFYGYTF,TGTGCCTGGACCCCCGACAGGGTCTTCTATGGCTACACCTTC
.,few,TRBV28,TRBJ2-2,CASSSRTILPGWELFF,TGTGCCAGCAGTTCCCGGACTATTCTACCCGGTTGGGAGCTGTTTTTT
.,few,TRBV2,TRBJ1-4,CASSEGGTRNEKLFF,TGTGCCAGCAGCGAGGGTGGGACAAGAAATGAAAAACTGTTTTTT
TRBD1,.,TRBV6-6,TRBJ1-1,CASSPPGQPMNTEAFF,TGTGCCAGCAGTCCTCCGGGACAGCCTATGAACACTGAAGCTTTCTTT
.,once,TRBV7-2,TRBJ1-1,CASTLGQLNTEAFF,TGTGCCTCTACTCTGGGGCAGTTGAACACTGAAGCTTTCTTT
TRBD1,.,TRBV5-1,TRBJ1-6,CASSLGGTGTRLMNSPLHF,TGCGCCAGCAGCTTGGGAGGGACAGGGACCCGCCTTATGAATTCACCCCTCCACTTT
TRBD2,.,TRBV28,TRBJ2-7,CAIRTSGRDEQYF,TGTGCCATCCGGACTAGCGGGAGAGATGAGCAGTACTTC
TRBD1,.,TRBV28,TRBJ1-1,CASSFAAGGVETEAFF,TGTGCCAGCAGTTTCGCCGCAGGGGGTGTCGAGACTGAAGCTTTCTTT
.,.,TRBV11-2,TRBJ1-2,CASSSTLGGAYGYTF,TGTGCCAGCAGCTCTACTCTCGGGGGGGCCTATGGCTACACCTTC
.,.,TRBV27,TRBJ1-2,CASSRVGDYGYTF,TGTGCCAGCAGTCGAGTAGGGGACTATGGCTACACCTTC
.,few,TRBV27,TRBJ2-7,CASSFDLESSYEQYF,TGTGCCAGCAGTTTCGACCTGGAGAGCTCCTACGAGCAGTACTTC
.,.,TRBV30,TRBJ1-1,CALLPRNTEAFF,TGTGCACTACTACCACGGAACACTGAAGCTTTCTTT
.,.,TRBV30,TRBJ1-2,CAWSVRQSYGYTF,TGTGCCTGGAGTGTAAGACAGAGCTATGGCTACACCTTC
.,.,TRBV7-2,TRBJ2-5,CASSLMGGQETQYF,TGTGCCAGCAGCTTAATGGGGGGCCAAGAGACCCAGTACTTC
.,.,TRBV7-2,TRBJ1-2,CASSLVNYGYTF,TGTGCCAGCAGCTTAGTAAACTATGGCTACACCTTC
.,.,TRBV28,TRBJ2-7,CASSLRDEQYF,TGTGCCAGCAGTTTACGGGACGAGCAGTACTTC
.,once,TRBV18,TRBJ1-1,CASSPHQTGSYMNTEAFF,TGTGCCAGCTCACCTCATCAGACAGGTTCCTACATGAACACTGAAGCTTTCTTT